Detailed here is one TCR beta chain. Its target is unknown. This sample is part of a study of T cell repertoires and leukemia-associated antigens. Via MiXCR, TCRdb re-called the 5' RACE reads, giving one row per CDR3 protein. The table lists around 12,000 distinct CDR3 sequences, roughly 39% of them singletons. Trimming stripped 1 base from V and 1 base from J, with 5 bases between. Germline CDR1 reads DFQATT; CDR2 reads SNEGSKA (reference sequence). This CDR3 is built from 13 residues. The sequenced material came from CD3+ T cells sorted from blood and cultured. This sequence joins TRBV20-1 and TRBJ1-3; perhaps TRBD1 as D (5 bases). This receptor was taken from a female donor in good health. The CDR3 nucleotides are TGCAGTGCTAGAGGGACATCTGGAAACACCATATATTTT. It yields the protein CSARGTSGNTIYF.